The table lists the clone carrying this TCR beta chain with a few counts. Its antigen remains unidentified. This record belongs to a study of a mutant IDH1 vaccine in newly diagnosed glioma. Study details: Averaging approximately 40 years of age, treated patients were around 62% male and approximately 40% female. Study-wide findings and caveats: Top peripheral T cell clonotype shifts appeared unrelated to pseudoprogression. Vaccine-induced immune responses were detected in about 93% of patients.

Germline lookup yields CDR1 LNHDA and CDR2 SQIVND (reference sequence). The V gene lost 3 bases and the J gene lost 0 bases, with 8 bases spanning the gap. CDR3 size: 14 residues. The data were produced by immunoSEQ multiplex PCR, yet TCRdb's version contains in-frame clones alone and is incomplete. Among just under 95,000 clones listed, roughly four fifths were seen once. Regarding time point: baseline, week 1 (first vaccination visit). Treatment reported: pre-vaccination baseline after standard-of-care therapy. Each astrocytoma in the donors was new, WHO grade 3 or 4, IDH1-mutant and ATRX-lost. This chain connects TRBV19 to TRBJ1-1; D ambiguous. The TCR sequence derives from a woman aged 45-59 years with glioma. Material: PBMCs, obtained from a glioma patient treated with radiotherapy, temozolomide or both. The CDR3 region is CASSIGAVNTEAFF. The CDR3 DNA follows: TGTGCCAGTAGTATTGGAGCGGTGAACACTGAAGCTTTCTTT.